The 2 T cell receptor beta chains in this list originate from one sample, sequenced in a study of cytomegalovirus exposure and HLA in healthy donors. The PCR contained 60 Vbeta and 13 Jbeta primers. This table comes from immunoSEQ multiplex PCR, and its TCRdb copy is limited to in-frame clones, with some not included. The data include about 65,000 clones; the top ten clones carry more than 15%. Sequencing was done on a sample of PBMCs. Source of these receptors: a boy aged 5-17 years in good health and CMV-seronegative.

V gene TRBV5-1 combines with J gene TRBJ2-2; 10 bases are shared with TRBD1. The CDR3 sequence is 17 residues long. V dropped 5 bases and J dropped 2; count of bases not matched to a gene: 9. CDR1 SGHRS and CDR2 YFSETQ come from the germline V gene. The CDR3 protein is CASSPGTGELNTGELFF. Written as DNA, the CDR3 is TGCGCCAGCAGTCCCGGGACAGGGGAACTAAACACCGGGGAGCTGTTTTTT. The complete variable domain, with remaining parts taken from reference TRBV5-1 and TRBJ2-2, reads KAGVTQTPRYLIKTRGQQVTLSCSPISGHRSVSWYQQTPGQGLQFLFEYFSETQRNKGNFPGRFSGRQFSNSRSEMNVSTLELGDSALYLCASSPGTGELNTGELFFGEGSRLTVL.

The chain is built from TRBV30 and TRBJ2-1, with 13 nucleotides matching TRBD2. The germline V gene encodes CDR1 GTSNPN and CDR2 SVGIG (reference sequence). This CDR3 spans 13 amino acids. V dropped 0 bases and J dropped 10; count of bases not matched to a gene: 0. CDR3 sequence: CAWSVLAGGEQFF. As DNA, the CDR3 is TGTGCCTGGAGTGTACTAGCGGGGGGGGAGCAGTTCTTC. Together with reference TRBV30 and TRBJ2-1, the CDR3 gives the full variable domain: SQTIHQWPATLVQPVGSPLSLECTVEGTSNPNLYWYRQAAGRGLQLLFYSVGIGQISSEVPQNLSASRPQDRQFILSSKKLLLSDSGFYLCAWSVLAGGEQFFGPGTRLTVL.